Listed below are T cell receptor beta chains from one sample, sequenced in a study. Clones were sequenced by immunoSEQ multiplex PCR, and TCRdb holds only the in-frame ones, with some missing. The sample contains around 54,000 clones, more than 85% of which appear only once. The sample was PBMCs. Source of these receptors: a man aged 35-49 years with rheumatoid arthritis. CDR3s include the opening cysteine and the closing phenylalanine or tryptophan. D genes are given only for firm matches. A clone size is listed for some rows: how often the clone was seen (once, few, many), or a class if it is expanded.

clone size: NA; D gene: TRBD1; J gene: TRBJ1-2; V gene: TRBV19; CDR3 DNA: TGTGCCAGTAGTACCCCGGACAGGGGGCACTATGGCTACACCTTC; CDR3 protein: CASSTPDRGHYGYTF
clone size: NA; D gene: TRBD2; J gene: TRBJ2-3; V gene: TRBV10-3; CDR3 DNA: TGTGCCATCAGTGTGGGCGGGGGGACAGATACGCAGTATTTT; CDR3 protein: CAISVGGGTDTQYF
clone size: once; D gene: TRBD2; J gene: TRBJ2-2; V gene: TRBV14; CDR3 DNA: TGTGCCAGCAGCCCCGGGCTAGCGGCAATCACCGGGGAGCTGTTTTTT; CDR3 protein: CASSPGLAAITGELFF
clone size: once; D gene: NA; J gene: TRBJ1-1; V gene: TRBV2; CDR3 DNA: TGTGCCAGCAAGAGGGGTGAGAACACTGAAGCTTTCTTT; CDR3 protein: CASKRGENTEAFF
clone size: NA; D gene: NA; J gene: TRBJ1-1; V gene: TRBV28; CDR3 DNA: TGTGCCAGCAGTTTATCACCAGGGCGAGGTGAAGCTTTCTTT; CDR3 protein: CASSLSPGRGEAFF
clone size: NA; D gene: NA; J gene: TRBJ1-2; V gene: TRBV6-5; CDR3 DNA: TGTGCCAGCAGCGGGGTTGACTACACCTTC; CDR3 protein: CASSGVDYTF
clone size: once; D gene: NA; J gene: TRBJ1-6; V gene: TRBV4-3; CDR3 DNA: TGCGCCAGCAGCCAAGACTGGAATTCACCCCTCCACTTT; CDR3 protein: CASSQDWNSPLHF
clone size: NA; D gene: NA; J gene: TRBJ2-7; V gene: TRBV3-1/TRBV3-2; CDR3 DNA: TGTGCCAGCAGCCAAGGGGGCTACGAGCAGTACTTC; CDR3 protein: CASSQGGYEQYF
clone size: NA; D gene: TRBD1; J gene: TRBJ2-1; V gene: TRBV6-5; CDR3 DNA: TGTGCCAGCCGGACAGGGGGTGGCAATGAGCAGTTCTTC; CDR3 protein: CASRTGGGNEQFF
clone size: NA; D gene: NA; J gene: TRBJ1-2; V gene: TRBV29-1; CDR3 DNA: TGCAGCGTCGAAGTCAGGTCTAACTATGGCTACACCTTC; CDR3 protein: CSVEVRSNYGYTF
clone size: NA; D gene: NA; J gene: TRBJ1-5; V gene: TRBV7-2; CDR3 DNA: TGTGCCAGCAGCTCGGTGGGAGGCAATCAGCCCCAGCATTTT; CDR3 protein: CASSSVGGNQPQHF
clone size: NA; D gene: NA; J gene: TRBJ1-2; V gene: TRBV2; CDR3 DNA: TGTGCCAGCAGTGGGGTCTGGGTTGGCTACACCTTC; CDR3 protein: CASSGVWVGYTF
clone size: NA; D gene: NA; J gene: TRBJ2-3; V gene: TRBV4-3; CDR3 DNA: TGCGCCAGCAGCCAAGATAGCTCTTGGGTGGGCACAGATACGCAGTATTTT; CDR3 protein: CASSQDSSWVGTDTQYF
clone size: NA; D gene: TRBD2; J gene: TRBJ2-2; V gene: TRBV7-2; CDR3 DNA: TGTGCCAGCAGCGTAAGCGGGGCCGGGGAGCTGTTTTTT; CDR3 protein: CASSVSGAGELFF
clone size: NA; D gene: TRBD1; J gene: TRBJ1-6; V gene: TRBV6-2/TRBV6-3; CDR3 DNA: TGTGCCAGCAGTTACAGCGGACAGGGGTATTCACCCCTCCACTTT; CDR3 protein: CASSYSGQGYSPLHF
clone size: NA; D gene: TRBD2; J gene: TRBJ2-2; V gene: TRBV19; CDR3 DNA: TGTGCCAGTAGTCCACGGGGGCGCGGGGGGGCCTCGAACACCGGGGAGCTGTTTTTT; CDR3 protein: CASSPRGRGGASNTGELFF
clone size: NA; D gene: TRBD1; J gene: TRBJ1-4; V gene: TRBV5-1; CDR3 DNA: TGCGCCAGCAGCCCGGGGGACAGGGGGTTTGAAAAACTGTTTTTT; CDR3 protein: CASSPGDRGFEKLFF
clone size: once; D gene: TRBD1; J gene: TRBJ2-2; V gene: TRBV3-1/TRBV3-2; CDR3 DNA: TGTGCCAGCAGCCAGATCCCGGGACAGGGAATCACCGGGGAGCTGTTTTTT; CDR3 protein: CASSQIPGQGITGELFF
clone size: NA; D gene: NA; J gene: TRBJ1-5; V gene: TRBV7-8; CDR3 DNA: TGTGCCAGCAGCTCCTCGAACGGGGCTCAGCCCCAGCATTTT; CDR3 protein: CASSSSNGAQPQHF